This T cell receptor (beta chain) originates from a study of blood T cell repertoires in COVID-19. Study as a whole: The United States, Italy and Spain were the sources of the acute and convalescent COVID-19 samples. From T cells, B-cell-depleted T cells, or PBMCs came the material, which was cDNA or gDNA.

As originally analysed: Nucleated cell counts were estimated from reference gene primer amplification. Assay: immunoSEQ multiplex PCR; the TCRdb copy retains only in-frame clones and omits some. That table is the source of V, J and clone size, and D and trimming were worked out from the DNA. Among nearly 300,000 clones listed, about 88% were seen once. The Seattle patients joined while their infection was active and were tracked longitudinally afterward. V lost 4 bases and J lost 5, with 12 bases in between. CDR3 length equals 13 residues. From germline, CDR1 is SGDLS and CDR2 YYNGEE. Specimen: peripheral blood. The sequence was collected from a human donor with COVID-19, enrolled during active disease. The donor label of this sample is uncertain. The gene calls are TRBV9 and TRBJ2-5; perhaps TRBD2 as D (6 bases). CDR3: CASSSGLIETQYF. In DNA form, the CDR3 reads TGTGCCAGCAGCTCCGGACTAATTGAGACCCAGTACTTC.